This T cell receptor beta chain was recovered during a study of OX40 agonist ivuxolimab in advanced cancers. Study-level background: Ivuxolimab, which targeted the costimulatory receptor OX40 (CD134), was an agonistic, fully human IgG2 monoclonal antibody. Patients were allowed to have had prior anti-PD-1, anti-PD-L1 or anti-CTLA-4 therapy, and around 40% of the dose-escalation patients had previously received checkpoint inhibitors. Intravenous ivuxolimab was administered to patients every 2 weeks at six dose levels: 0.01, 0.1, 0.3, 1.5, 3 and 10 mg/kg. Of the 50 or so patients in dose escalation, some 19 had hepatocellular carcinoma, about 15 had melanoma, 9 had renal cell carcinoma and 9 had head and neck cancer. Partial responses were achieved by three dose-escalation patients, of whom one had hepatocellular carcinoma and two had cutaneous melanoma. The paper describes the monotherapy dose-escalation part (N ≈ 52 patients) of the phase I trial of ivuxolimab. The dose-escalation cohort was roughly 80% male with a mean age of about 54 years, ranging from 23 to 79. Peripheral TCRbeta sequencing was intended to test whether TCR sequence diversity was altered and clonal T-cell expansion was caused by ivuxolimab.

For sequencing of the TCRbeta CDR3 region, genomic DNA was extracted from the sorted cells. The immunoSEQ Assay was used for sequencing of TCRbeta CDR3 regions. This immuneACCESS table, as held by TCRdb, lists in-frame sequences with V and J called but not all clones. Of the missing ones, under half trace to an unresolved V gene in checked studies; the others have no known cause. The sample table lists tens of thousands of clones, around 87% of them with a count of one. The biggest ten clones account for approximately 11% of the sample. Relative to germline, V is 7 bases shorter and J is 5 bases shorter, with 17 bases between their ends. CDR1 and CDR2, per the germline V gene, are MNHEY and SVGAGI. The CDR3 holds 14 amino acids from the cysteine to the phenylalanine. Only CDR3 DNA remains: 42 bases, in frame from the first base. The count of this clone is one. The target of this receptor is not known. One base away there is no much larger clone; base qualities are not given.

General study outcomes and caveats: After ivuxolimab, more expanded clones were found on average in CD8+ T cells than in CD4+ T cells. In partial responders in the 0.1-3.0 mg/kg groups, normalized peripheral clonal expansion was found to be among the lowest, especially among CD8+ T cells. At doses of 0.1 to 3.0 mg/kg, clonal expansion of both CD4+ and CD8+ blood T cells was observed from baseline to week 6. Antigen specificity was not determined for the clonally expanded peripheral T cells. Low levels of normalized T-cell clonal expansion were also shown by some nonresponding patients.

Patients with autoimmune disease history or receiving systemic immunosuppression were excluded from the trial. Peripheral blood for TCR sequencing was collected from all dose cohorts at baseline, on cycle 4 day 1, and on cycle 7 day 1. Samples came from an open-label, multicenter, first-in-human phase I dose-escalation trial of ivuxolimab. Adults with locally advanced or metastatic head and neck squamous cell, hepatocellular, melanoma or renal cell carcinoma were enrolled in the trial. CD4+ and CD8+ T cells were sorted separately from peripheral blood before TCR sequencing. The chain is made from TRBV6-5 and TRBJ2-5; the best D guess is TRBD2, with 7 bases matching. This clonotype originated in an adult with an advanced solid tumor such as melanoma, head and neck, liver or kidney cancer. The specimen was CD4+ or CD8+ T cells sorted from blood, collected in a trial of the OX40 agonist ivuxolimab. CDR3 reads: CASIHLGGAETQYF. The nucleotide sequence reads as follows: TGTGCCAGCATCCATCTGGGGGGGGCGGAGACCCAGTACTTC.